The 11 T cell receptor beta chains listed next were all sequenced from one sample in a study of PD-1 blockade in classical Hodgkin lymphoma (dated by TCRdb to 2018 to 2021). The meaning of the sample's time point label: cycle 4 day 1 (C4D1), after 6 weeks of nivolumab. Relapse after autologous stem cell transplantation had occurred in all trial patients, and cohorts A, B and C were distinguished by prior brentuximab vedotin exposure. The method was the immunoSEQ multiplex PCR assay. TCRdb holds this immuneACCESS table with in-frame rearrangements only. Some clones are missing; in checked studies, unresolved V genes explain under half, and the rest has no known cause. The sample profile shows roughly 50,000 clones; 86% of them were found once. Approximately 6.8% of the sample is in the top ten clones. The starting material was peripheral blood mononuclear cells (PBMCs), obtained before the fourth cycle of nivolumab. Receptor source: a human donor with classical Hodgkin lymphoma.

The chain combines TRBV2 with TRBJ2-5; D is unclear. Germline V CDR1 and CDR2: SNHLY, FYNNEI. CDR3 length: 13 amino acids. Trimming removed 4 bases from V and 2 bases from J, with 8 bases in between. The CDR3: CASSGTRQETQYF. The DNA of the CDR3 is TGTGCCAGCAGTGGGACCAGACAAGAGACCCAGTACTTC.

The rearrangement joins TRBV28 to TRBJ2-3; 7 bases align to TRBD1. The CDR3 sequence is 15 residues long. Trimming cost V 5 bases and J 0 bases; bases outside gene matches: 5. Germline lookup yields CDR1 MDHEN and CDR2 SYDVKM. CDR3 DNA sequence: TGTGCCAGCAGTAGGGACAGTTTGAGCACAGATACGCAGTATTTT. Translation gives CASSRDSLSTDTQYF.

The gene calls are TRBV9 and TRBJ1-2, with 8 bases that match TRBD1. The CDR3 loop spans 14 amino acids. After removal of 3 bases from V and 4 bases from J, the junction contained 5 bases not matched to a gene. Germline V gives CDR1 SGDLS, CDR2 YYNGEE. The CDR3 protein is CASSEGQDLYGYTF. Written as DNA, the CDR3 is TGTGCCAGCAGCGAGGGACAGGATCTCTATGGCTACACCTTC.

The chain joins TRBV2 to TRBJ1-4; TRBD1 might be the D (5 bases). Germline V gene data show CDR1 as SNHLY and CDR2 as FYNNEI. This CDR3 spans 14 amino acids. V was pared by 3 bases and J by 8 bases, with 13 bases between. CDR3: CASSDRGFGEKLFF. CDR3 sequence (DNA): TGTGCCAGCAGTGATCGGGGGTTCGGAGAAAAACTGTTTTTT. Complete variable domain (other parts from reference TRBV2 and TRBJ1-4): EPEVTQTPSHQVTQMGQEVILRCVPISNHLYFYWYRQILGQKVEFLVSFYNNEISEKSEIFDDQFSVERPDGSNFTLKIRSTKLEDSAMYFCASSDRGFGEKLFFGSGTQLSVL.

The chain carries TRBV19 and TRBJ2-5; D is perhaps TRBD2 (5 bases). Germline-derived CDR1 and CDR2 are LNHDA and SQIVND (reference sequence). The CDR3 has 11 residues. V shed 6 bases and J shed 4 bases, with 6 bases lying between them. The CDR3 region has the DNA TGTGCCAGTAGCGAGGGAGAGACCCAGTACTTC. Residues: CASSEGETQYF.

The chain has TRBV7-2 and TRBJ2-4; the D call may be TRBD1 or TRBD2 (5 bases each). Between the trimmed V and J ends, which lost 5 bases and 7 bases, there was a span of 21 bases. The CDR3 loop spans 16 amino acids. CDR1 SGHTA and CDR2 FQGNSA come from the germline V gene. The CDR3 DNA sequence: TGTGCCAGCAGCCGCACCGATGTGGGCTGGGGGAACATTCAGTACTTC. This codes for CASSRTDVGWGNIQYF. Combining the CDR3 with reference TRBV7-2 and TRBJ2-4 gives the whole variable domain GAGVSQSPSNKVTEKGKDVELRCDPISGHTALYWYRQSLGQGLEFLIYFQGNSAPDKSGLPSDRFSAERTGGSVSTLTIQRTQQEDSAVYLCASSRTDVGWGNIQYFGAGTRLSVL.

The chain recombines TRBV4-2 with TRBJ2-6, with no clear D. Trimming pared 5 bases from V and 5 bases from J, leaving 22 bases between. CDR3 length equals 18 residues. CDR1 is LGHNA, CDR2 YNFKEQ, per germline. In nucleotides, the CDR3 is TGTGCCAGCAGCACGCCCGTCAAATTACAAAGTCGGGCCAACGTCCTGACTTTC. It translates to CASSTPVKLQSRANVLTF.

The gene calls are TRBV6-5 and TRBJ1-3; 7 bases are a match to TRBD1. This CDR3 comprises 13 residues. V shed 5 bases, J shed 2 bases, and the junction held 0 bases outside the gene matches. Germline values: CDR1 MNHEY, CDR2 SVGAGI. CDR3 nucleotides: TGTGCCAGCAGTACAGGGGCTGGAAACACCATATATTTT. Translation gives CASSTGAGNTIYF.

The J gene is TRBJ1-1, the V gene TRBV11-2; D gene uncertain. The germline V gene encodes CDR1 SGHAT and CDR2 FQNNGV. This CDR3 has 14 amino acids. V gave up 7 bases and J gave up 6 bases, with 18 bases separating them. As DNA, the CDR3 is TGTGCCAGCATCCCCTCGGGAGGTTACGCTGAAGCTTTCTTT. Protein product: CASIPSGGYAEAFF.

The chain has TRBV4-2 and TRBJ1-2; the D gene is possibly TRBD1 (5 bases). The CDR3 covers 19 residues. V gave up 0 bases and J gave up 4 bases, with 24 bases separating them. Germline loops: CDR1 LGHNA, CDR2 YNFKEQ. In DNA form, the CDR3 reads TGTGCCAGCAGCCAAGAAGGGCTGTTGGGAGGGGCGGACCTCTATGGCTACACCTTC. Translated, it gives CASSQEGLLGGADLYGYTF.

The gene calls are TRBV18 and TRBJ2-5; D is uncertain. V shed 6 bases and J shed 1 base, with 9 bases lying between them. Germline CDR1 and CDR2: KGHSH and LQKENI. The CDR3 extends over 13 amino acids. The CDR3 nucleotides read TGTGCCAGCTCCGCGCTCGGCCAAGAGACCCAGTACTTC. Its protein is CASSALGQETQYF.